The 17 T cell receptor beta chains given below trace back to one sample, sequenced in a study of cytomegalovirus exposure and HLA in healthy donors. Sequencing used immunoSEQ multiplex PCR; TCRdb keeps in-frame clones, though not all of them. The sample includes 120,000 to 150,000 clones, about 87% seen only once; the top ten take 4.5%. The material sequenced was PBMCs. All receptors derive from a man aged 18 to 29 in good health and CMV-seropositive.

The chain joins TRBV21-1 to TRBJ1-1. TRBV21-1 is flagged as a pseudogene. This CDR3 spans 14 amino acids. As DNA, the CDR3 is TGTGCCAGCAGCTTACGCCGGAGGAGGACTGAAGCTTTCTTT. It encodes CASSLRRRRTEAFF.

The CDR3 loop is CASSLGPGGPGYTF. DNA for the CDR3: TGCGCCAGCAGCTTGGGGCCAGGGGGCCCTGGCTACACCTTC. The gene calls are TRBV5-1 and TRBJ1-2; 8 bases align to TRBD1. The junction had 5 bases not matched to a gene; V was cut back by 0 bases and J by 7 bases. Germline lookup yields CDR1 SGHRS and CDR2 YFSETQ. This CDR3 contains 14 residues.

CDR3 DNA: TGTGCCAGTAGTGGGACTAGCGGGAGGTCCTACAATGAGCAGTTCTTC. It is translated as CASSGTSGRSYNEQFF. This sequence joins TRBV19 and TRBJ2-1; TRBD2 agrees at 15 bases. J was trimmed by 1 base and V by 5 bases; bases with no gene match: 0. This CDR3 contains 16 residues. From germline, CDR1 is LNHDA and CDR2 SQIVND (reference sequence).

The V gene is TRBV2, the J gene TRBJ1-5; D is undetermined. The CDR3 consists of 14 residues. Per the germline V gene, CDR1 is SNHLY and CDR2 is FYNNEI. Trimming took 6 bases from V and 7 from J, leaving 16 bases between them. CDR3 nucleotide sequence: TGTGCCAGCAGCAAGGGCGGGATAGGACAGCCCCAGCATTTT. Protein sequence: CASSKGGIGQPQHF.

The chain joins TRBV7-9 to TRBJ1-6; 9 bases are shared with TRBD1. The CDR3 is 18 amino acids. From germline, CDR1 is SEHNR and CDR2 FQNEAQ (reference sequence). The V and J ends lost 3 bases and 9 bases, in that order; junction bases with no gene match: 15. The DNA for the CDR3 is TGTGCCAGCAGCTTTTGGAGGACAGGGGCTTCCCAGGGTTCACCCCTCCACTTT. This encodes CASSFWRTGASQGSPLHF.

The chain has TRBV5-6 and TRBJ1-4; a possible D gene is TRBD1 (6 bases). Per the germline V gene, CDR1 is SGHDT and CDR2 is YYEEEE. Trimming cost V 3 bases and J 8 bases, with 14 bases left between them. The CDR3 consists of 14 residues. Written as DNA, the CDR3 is TGTGCCAGCAGCTCAGGGGTATTCGAAGAAAAACTGTTTTTT. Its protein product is CASSSGVFEEKLFF. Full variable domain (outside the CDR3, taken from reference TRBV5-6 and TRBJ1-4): DAGVTQSPTHLIKTRGQQVTLRCSPKSGHDTVSWYQQALGQGPQFIFQYYEEEERQRGNFPDRFSGHQFPNYSSELNVNALLLGDSALYLCASSSGVFEEKLFFGSGTQLSVL.

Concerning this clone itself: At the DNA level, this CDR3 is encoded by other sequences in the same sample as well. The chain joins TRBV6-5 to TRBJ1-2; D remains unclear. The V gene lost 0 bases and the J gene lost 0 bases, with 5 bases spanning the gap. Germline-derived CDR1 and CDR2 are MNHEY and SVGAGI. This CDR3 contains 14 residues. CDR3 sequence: CASSYSTANYGYTF. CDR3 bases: TGTGCCAGCAGTTACTCTACAGCTAACTATGGCTACACCTTC.

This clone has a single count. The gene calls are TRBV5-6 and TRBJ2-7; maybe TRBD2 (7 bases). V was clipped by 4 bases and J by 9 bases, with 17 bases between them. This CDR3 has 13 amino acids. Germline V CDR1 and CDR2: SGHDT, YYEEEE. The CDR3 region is CASSEGGLAVQYF. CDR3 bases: TGTGCCAGCAGCGAAGGGGGGCTAGCGGTGCAGTACTTC.

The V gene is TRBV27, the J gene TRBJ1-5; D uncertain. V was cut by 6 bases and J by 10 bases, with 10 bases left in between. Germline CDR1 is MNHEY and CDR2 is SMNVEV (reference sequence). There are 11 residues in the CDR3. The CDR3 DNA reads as TGTGCCAGCAGGTTAGGGAGCCCCCAGCATTTT. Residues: CASRLGSPQHF.

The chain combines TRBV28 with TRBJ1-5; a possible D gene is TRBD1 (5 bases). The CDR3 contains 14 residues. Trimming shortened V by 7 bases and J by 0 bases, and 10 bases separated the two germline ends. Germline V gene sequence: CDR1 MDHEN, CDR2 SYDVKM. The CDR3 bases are TGTGCCAGCACCCAGGGCTATAGCAATCAGCCCCAGCATTTT. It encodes CASTQGYSNQPQHF.

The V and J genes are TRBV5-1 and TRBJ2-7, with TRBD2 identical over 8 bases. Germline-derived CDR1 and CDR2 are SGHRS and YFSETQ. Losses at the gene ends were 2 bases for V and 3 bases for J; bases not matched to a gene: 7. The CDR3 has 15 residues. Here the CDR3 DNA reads TGCGCCAGCAGCTTTTTGGCGGGAGGTGTCTACGAGCAGTACTTC. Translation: CASSFLAGGVYEQYF.

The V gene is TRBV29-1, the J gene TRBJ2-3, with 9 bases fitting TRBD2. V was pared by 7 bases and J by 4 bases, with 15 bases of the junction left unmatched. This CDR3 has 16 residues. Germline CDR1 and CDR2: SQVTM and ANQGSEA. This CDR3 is CSAGRLREGRADTQYF. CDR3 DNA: TGCAGCGCCGGACGTTTGCGGGAGGGCCGAGCAGATACGCAGTATTTT.

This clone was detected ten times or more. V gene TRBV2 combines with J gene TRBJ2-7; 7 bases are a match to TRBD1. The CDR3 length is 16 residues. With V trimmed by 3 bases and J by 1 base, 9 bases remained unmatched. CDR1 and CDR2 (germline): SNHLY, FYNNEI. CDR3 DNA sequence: TGTGCCAGCAGTGATAAACAGGGGTGGAGTTCCTACGAGCAGTACTTC. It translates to CASSDKQGWSSYEQYF.

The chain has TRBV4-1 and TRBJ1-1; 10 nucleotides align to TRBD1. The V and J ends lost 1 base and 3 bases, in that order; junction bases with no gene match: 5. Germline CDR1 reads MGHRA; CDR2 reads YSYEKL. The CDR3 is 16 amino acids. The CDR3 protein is CASSQVPGQGDTEAFF. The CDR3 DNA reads TGCGCCAGCAGCCAAGTCCCAGGACAGGGGGACACTGAAGCTTTCTTT.

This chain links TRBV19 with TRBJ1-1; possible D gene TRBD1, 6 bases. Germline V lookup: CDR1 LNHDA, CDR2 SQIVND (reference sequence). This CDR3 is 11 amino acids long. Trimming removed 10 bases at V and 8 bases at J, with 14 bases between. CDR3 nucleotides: TGTGCCACCCTGACAGGACCCGAAGCTTTCTTT. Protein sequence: CATLTGPEAFF. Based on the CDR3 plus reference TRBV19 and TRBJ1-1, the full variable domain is DGGITQSPKYLFRKEGQNVTLSCEQNLNHDAMYWYRQDPGQGLRLIYYSQIVNDFQKGDIAEGYSVSREKKESFPLTVTSAQKNPTAFYLCATLTGPEAFFGQGTRLTVV.

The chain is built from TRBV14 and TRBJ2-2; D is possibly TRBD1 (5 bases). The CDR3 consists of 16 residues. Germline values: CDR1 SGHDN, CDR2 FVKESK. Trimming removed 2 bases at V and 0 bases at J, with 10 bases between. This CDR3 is CASSQLDSTNTGELFF. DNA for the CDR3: TGTGCCAGCAGCCAATTAGACAGCACGAACACCGGGGAGCTGTTTTTT.

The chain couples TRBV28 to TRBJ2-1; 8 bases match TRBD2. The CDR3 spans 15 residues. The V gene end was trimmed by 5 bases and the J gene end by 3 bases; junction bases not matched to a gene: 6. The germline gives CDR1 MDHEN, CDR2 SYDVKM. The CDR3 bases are TGTGCCAGCAGTCCGGGGGGGATGAACTACAATGAGCAGTTCTTC. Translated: CASSPGGMNYNEQFF.